The 10 T cell receptor beta chains given below trace back to one sample, sequenced in a study of human T cells and chemical hapten exposure. TCRdb re-derived calls from the RACE reads in MiXCR, one entry per CDR3 protein. The sample includes a few hundred thousand distinct CDR3 sequences, around 5.5% seen only once; the top ten take about 8.2%. Time point reported: pre-sensitization, week 0. Treatment described: therapeutic diphenylcyclopropenone sensitization with weekly scalp DPC. This material consisted of whole blood, taken in connection with sensitization to the hapten diphenylcyclopropenone (DPC). The receptors were gathered from a woman between 18 and 29 years old with alopecia areata. Some clones in this sample may be carry-over from other donors' samples.

The chain is built from TRBV2 and TRBJ1-2, with D possibly being TRBD1 (5 bases). V was cut by 1 base and J by 9 bases, with 15 bases left in between. Per the germline V gene, CDR1 is SNHLY and CDR2 is FYNNEI. The CDR3 totals 14 residues. The CDR3 loop is CASSEGNQGQSYTF. The CDR3, as DNA: TGTGCCAGCAGTGAAGGAAACCAGGGCCAGAGCTACACCTTC.

A few counts support this clonotype. This chain links TRBV7-2 with TRBJ2-1, with 9 bases aligning to TRBD2. From germline, CDR1 is SGHTA and CDR2 FQGNSA. V lost 3 bases, J lost 7 bases, and 10 bases stayed unmatched. This CDR3 is built from 16 residues. The CDR3, as DNA: TGTGCCAGCAGCTTTACGCGGGGGGGCCGAGGTAATGAGCAGTTCTTC. Its translation is CASSFTRGGRGNEQFF.

The chain has TRBV28 and TRBJ1-1; D ambiguous. V was shortened by 7 bases and J by 1 base, with 10 bases between the two germline ends. This CDR3 is built from 13 residues. The germline gives CDR1 MDHEN, CDR2 SYDVKM. CDR3 bases: TGTGCCAGCACCTTCGACACGAACACTGAAGCTTTCTTT. This gives the protein CASTFDTNTEAFF.

This clonotype was counted at least ten times. The V call is TRBV20-1, the J call TRBJ1-5; 7 bases match TRBD1. The germline CDR1 and CDR2 sequences are DFQATT and SNEGSKA (reference sequence). Trimming cost V 0 bases and J 6 bases; bases outside gene matches: 8. The length of the CDR3 is 15 residues. CDR3 sequence: CSARDLGRGFQPQHF. CDR3 in DNA: TGCAGTGCTAGAGATCTCGGCAGGGGGTTTCAGCCCCAGCATTTT.

The sample holds many counts of this clonotype. V gene TRBV13 combines with J gene TRBJ1-1; D is perhaps TRBD1 (5 bases). V was clipped by 5 bases and J by 6 bases, with 19 bases between them. Germline V gene data show CDR1 as PRHDT and CDR2 as FYEKMQ (reference sequence). The CDR3 spans 15 residues. CDR3 loop: CASSPHSVRGAEAFF. CDR3 nucleotides: TGTGCCAGCAGCCCCCACAGTGTCCGGGGGGCTGAAGCTTTCTTT.

This clonotype was recorded at least ten times. J is TRBJ1-5 and V is TRBV5-6; no clear D. Trimming removed 2 bases from V and 2 bases from J, with 8 bases in between. Looked up from germline, CDR1 is SGHDT and CDR2 is YYEEEE. The CDR3 consists of 14 residues. The CDR3, as DNA: TGTGCCAGCAGCTTAATGGGAGGCAATCAGCCCCAGCATTTT. Translated: CASSLMGGNQPQHF.

This clonotype has at least ten counts. The chain is built from TRBV6-1 and TRBJ1-4; a weak D match, TRBD1 (5 bases). Germline V gene data show CDR1 as MNHNS and CDR2 as SASEGT. This CDR3 has 16 residues. V shed 0 bases and J shed 5 bases, with 13 bases lying between them. CDR3 bases: TGTGCCAGCAGTGAAGCACTAGGGGCCGGGAATGAAAAACTGTTTTTT. This gives the protein CASSEALGAGNEKLFF.

This clonotype was detected only a few times. This chain links TRBV27 with TRBJ2-1, with D perhaps matching TRBD1 or TRBD2 (6 bases each). The CDR3 consists of 16 residues. Trimming stripped 8 bases from V and 8 bases from J, with 25 bases between. CDR1 MNHEY and CDR2 SMNVEV come from the germline V gene (reference sequence). As DNA, the CDR3 is TGTGCCAGCGGGTTATTACGGGGGCTAGGGTCAGATGAGCAGTTCTTC. Translated, it gives CASGLLRGLGSDEQFF.

This clonotype has a handful of counts. This chain links TRBV4-1 with TRBJ1-2; a possible D gene is TRBD1 (6 bases). The germline V gene has CDR1 MGHRA and CDR2 YSYEKL. V lost 0 bases to trimming and J lost 3 bases, with 11 bases between them. The CDR3 covers 15 residues. As DNA, the CDR3 is TGCGCCAGCAGCCAAGATCTGAACAGGGACTATGGCTACACCTTC. Protein sequence: CASSQDLNRDYGYTF.

The CDR3 nucleotides read TGCGCCAGCAGCTTAGAGAGGGAATTAGGCTATGGCTACACCTTC. It yields the protein CASSLERELGYGYTF. The V call is TRBV4-3, the J call TRBJ1-2; D is uncertain. The CDR3 is 15 amino acids. CDR1 and CDR2 (germline): LGHNA, YSLEER. V was clipped by 5 bases and J by 4 bases, with 17 bases between them.